This entry describes one T cell receptor (beta chain). The source of the sample is a study of T cells in Graves' hyperthyroidism and ophthalmopathy. The CDR3 runs to 17 residues. V was shortened by 7 bases and J by 3 bases, with 22 bases between the two germline ends. CDR1 is MNHEY, CDR2 SVGEGT, per germline. Authors of the study amplified TCR beta CDR3 regions from RNA transcripts. The HTBI primer set drove a first-round RT-PCR of the TCR CDR3. TCRdb re-called the multiplex PCR reads with MiXCR, one entry per CDR3 protein. The top ten clones hold about a quarter of a sample with a few hundred thousand distinct CDR3 sequences, around 21% of them seen once. If no ophthalmopathy progression occurred within 18 months, Graves' hyperthyroidism was stable. Clinicians diagnosed patients from clinical symptoms, serum thyroxine and TRAb, thyroid ultrasound and orbital computed tomography.

The rearrangement joins TRBV6-2 or TRBV6-3 to TRBJ1-5; perhaps TRBD1 as D (5 bases). The receptor was derived from a man aged 18 to 29 with Graves' hyperthyroidism. Sequencing used blood. DNA for the CDR3: TGTGCCAGCAATCAAGTTGGAGGGGCTCCCCTCAATCAGCCCCAGCATTTT. It codes for CASNQVGGAPLNQPQHF.